The table lists the clone carrying this T cell receptor beta chain with a count of one. Its target is not known. Then a second PCR, running about 6 to 12 cycles, was carried out with a sample-barcoded 5' primer and a J-beta primer mix. TCRdb processed the 5' RACE reads anew with MiXCR; each CDR3 protein has one entry. The sample holds about 1.8 million distinct CDR3 sequences; roughly 52% are singletons and the top ten take roughly 2%. This sample is drawn from a study of blood T cells in healthy people across ages. Study-level information: Template switching caught about one barcoded beta molecule for each two T cells. Study-level results: TCR beta diversity, measured per million T cells, fell in a roughly linear way with age.

Each sample yielded at least 6 micrograms of PBMC total RNA. The CDR3 consists of 16 residues. V lost 2 bases to trimming and J lost 0 bases; unmatched junction nucleotides: 5. The germline gives CDR1 SGHRS, CDR2 YFSETQ. This clonotype was obtained from a woman between 35 and 50 years old in good health. Sequenced: blood. This chain joins TRBV5-1 and TRBJ2-7; 10 bases match TRBD2. CDR3 bases: TGCGCCAGCAGCTTATTAGCGGGAGGCCACTCCTACGAGCAGTACTTC. Translating gives CASSLLAGGHSYEQYF.